This T cell receptor beta chain was documented in a study of blood T cells in healthy people across ages. Germline CDR1 is SQVTM and CDR2 is ANQGSEA. The CDR3 length is 17 residues. The ends lost 0 bases at V and 0 bases at J; junction bases unmatched: 6. For the second PCR, which ran for about 7 to 12 cycles, a sample-barcoded 5' primer and a J-beta primer mix were used. Each CDR3 protein gets one entry after TCRdb re-called the 5' RACE reads with MiXCR. The table lists about 780,000 distinct CDR3 sequences, about half of them singletons, with 15% to 20% in the top ten. Each donor gave roughly 9.2 milliliters of peripheral blood. This clonotype has a handful of counts.

This receptor was taken from a man at least 80 years old in good health. V usage is TRBV29-1 and J usage is TRBJ2-1; 9 bases map to TRBD1. Sequencing was done on a sample of blood. As DNA, the CDR3 is TGCAGCGTTGAAGACCCGGGGACAGGGAGCTCCTACAATGAGCAGTTCTTC. It codes for CSVEDPGTGSSYNEQFF.